Detailed here is one T cell receptor (beta chain). This sample was included in a study of response to subunit inactivated influenza vaccine. V was pared by 1 base and J by 5 bases, with 5 bases of the junction left unmatched. Looked up from germline, CDR1 is SEHNR and CDR2 is FQNEAQ (reference sequence). The length of the CDR3 is 15 residues. TCRdb independently ran MiXCR on the RT-PCR reads; one entry per CDR3 protein. This table holds fewer than 800,000 distinct CDR3 sequences, approximately 14% found once. V is TRBV7-9 and J is TRBJ2-7; 10 bases align to TRBD2. The TCR was taken from a man in his fifties or sixties who received an inactivated influenza vaccine. The material was PBMCs from blood, obtained about 13 days after vaccination. The DNA for the CDR3 is TGTGCCAGCAGCTTAGTGCCTAGCGGGAGCAACGAGCAGTACTTC. Translation: CASSLVPSGSNEQYF.